The 12 T cell receptor beta chains presented below share a single source sample, sequenced in a study of control samples from healthy donors and cancer patients. Assay: immunoSEQ multiplex PCR; the TCRdb copy retains only in-frame clones and omits some. The table lists about 120,000 clones, about 92% of them singletons. Sequencing input: blood. These receptors were obtained from a woman aged 50 to 65 in good health.

This clone was recorded only once. The rearrangement links TRBV14 to TRBJ1-6; TRBD1 might be the D (5 bases). Germline V CDR1 and CDR2: SGHDN, FVKESK. This CDR3 contains 13 residues. V was trimmed by 8 bases and J by 7 bases, leaving 12 bases between them. CDR3 sequence (DNA): TGTGCCAGCTCCGGGACGGAAAATTCACCCCTCCACTTT. It codes for CASSGTENSPLHF.

This chain uses TRBV30 with TRBJ1-5, with TRBD1 matching over 10 bases. V shed 2 bases and J 5 bases; nucleotides not matched to a gene: 3. Germline CDR1 GTSNPN, CDR2 SVGIG (reference sequence). The CDR3 extends over 14 amino acids. The CDR3 nucleotides are TGTGCCTGGAGTCCGGGACAGGGGTATCAGCCCCAGCATTTT. Translating it yields CAWSPGQGYQPQHF.

The CDR3 region is CASSQVVLRDGNTQYF. As DNA, the CDR3 is TGCGCCAGCAGCCAAGTAGTTTTGCGGGACGGCAATACGCAGTATTTT. This chain links TRBV4-1 with TRBJ2-3; D possibly corresponds to TRBD2 (6 bases). Deletions cut 1 base from V and 7 bases from J, with 18 bases between. In germline, CDR1 is MGHRA, CDR2 YSYEKL. The CDR3 covers 16 residues.

This clone has just one count. The chain joins TRBV6-5 to TRBJ1-1, with 7 bases fitting TRBD1. V trimming: 4 bases; J trimming: 0 bases; junction bases outside the gene matches: 5. The CDR3 spans 15 residues. CDR1 MNHEY and CDR2 SVGAGI come from the germline V gene. The CDR3 loop is CASSSNRGLNTEAFF. For the CDR3, the DNA is TGTGCCAGCAGTTCGAACAGGGGACTGAACACTGAAGCTTTCTTT.

The chain recombines TRBV6-1 with TRBJ2-3; D unresolved. CDR1 MNHNS and CDR2 SASEGT come from the germline V gene. V lost 2 bases and J 0 bases, leaving 6 bases between the germline ends. This CDR3 region has 14 residues. CDR3: CASSELASTDTQYF. The CDR3 DNA reads TGTGCCAGCAGTGAATTAGCTAGCACAGATACGCAGTATTTT.

The rearrangement uses TRBV19 and TRBJ1-1; D unclear. Germline CDR1 and CDR2: LNHDA and SQIVND (reference sequence). The CDR3 sequence is 15 residues long. Trimming removed 6 bases at V and 1 base at J, with 15 bases between. The CDR3 bases are TGTGCCAGTAGCCAAGGAGGTGTGACGAACACTGAAGCTTTCTTT. It codes for CASSQGGVTNTEAFF. Drawing the rest from reference TRBV19 and TRBJ1-1, the complete variable domain is DGGITQSPKYLFRKEGQNVTLSCEQNLNHDAMYWYRQDPGQGLRLIYYSQIVNDFQKGDIAEGYSVSREKKESFPLTVTSAQKNPTAFYLCASSQGGVTNTEAFFGQGTRLTVV.

The chain recombines TRBV6-6 with TRBJ2-1; the D gene is possibly TRBD2 (6 bases). V was shortened by 2 bases and J by 5 bases, with 10 bases between the two germline ends. Germline CDR1 is MNHNY and CDR2 is SVGAGI (reference sequence). The CDR3 length is 14 residues. The CDR3 spells CASSYGGGNNEQFF. For the CDR3, the DNA is TGTGCCAGCAGTTACGGTGGGGGGAACAATGAGCAGTTCTTC.

This sequence joins TRBV20-1 and TRBJ2-1; D not certain. Germline V gene lookup returns CDR1 DFQATT and CDR2 SNEGSKA (reference sequence). The CDR3 consists of 11 residues. The V and J ends lost 7 bases and 0 bases respectively, with 4 bases between them. The CDR3 DNA reads as TGCAGTGGGAGCTCCTACAATGAGCAGTTCTTC. Translated, it gives CSGSSYNEQFF.

This chain uses TRBV7-8 with TRBJ1-1; tentatively, D is TRBD1 (5 bases). Trimming stripped 3 bases from V and 1 base from J, with 15 bases between. CDR1 is SGHVS, CDR2 FQNEAQ, per germline. The CDR3 runs to 16 residues. CDR3 region: CASSFDSPRGNTEAFF. The CDR3 nucleotides are TGTGCCAGCAGCTTCGACAGTCCCCGGGGGAACACTGAAGCTTTCTTT.

This chain joins TRBV15 and TRBJ1-3; D gene uncertain. V was clipped by 3 bases and J by 2 bases, with 11 bases between them. Looked up from germline, CDR1 is LNHNV and CDR2 is YYDKDF (reference sequence). The length of the CDR3 is 15 residues. The CDR3 here is CATSRTSAAGNTIYF. DNA for the CDR3: TGTGCCACCAGCAGGACCTCAGCAGCTGGAAACACCATATATTTT. The full variable domain, with the rest looked up from reference TRBV15 and TRBJ1-3, is DAMVIQNPRYQVTQFGKPVTLSCSQTLNHNVMYWYQQKSSQAPKLLFHYYDKDFNNEADTPDNFQSRRPNTSFCFLDIRSPGLGDTAMYLCATSRTSAAGNTIYFGEGSWLTVV.

The chain recombines TRBV6-1 with TRBJ2-1; 10 positions match TRBD2. There are 18 residues in the CDR3. Trimming removed 2 bases from V and 3 bases from J; junction bases left unmatched: 10. Germline values: CDR1 MNHNS, CDR2 SASEGT. The CDR3 sequence: CASSETVAGGGDYNEQFF. The DNA of the CDR3 is TGTGCCAGCAGTGAAACCGTAGCGGGAGGCGGGGACTACAATGAGCAGTTCTTC.

This clone showed up just once. This rearrangement joins TRBV19 to TRBJ1-2; perhaps TRBD1 as D (6 bases). V was pared by 5 bases and J by 5 bases, with 9 bases between. The CDR3 totals 12 residues. Per the germline V gene, CDR1 is LNHDA and CDR2 is SQIVND (reference sequence). This chain's CDR3 is CASSHQGYGYTF. DNA for the CDR3: TGTGCCAGTAGTCACCAGGGGTATGGCTACACCTTC.